A single sample gave rise to the 29 T cell receptor beta chains below, sequenced in a study of Tregs in tolerant kidney transplant recipients. Produced via immunoSEQ multiplex PCR; TCRdb's table is partial and in-frame only. The sample yields 35,000 to 50,000 clones, around 95% seen once. What these receptors recognize is not known. What was sequenced was Tregs from blood cultured with allogeneic cells. Every receptor here comes from a human donor in good health.

The chain joins TRBV7-8 to TRBJ2-7; TRBD2 matches 8 bases. Germline V gives CDR1 SGHVS, CDR2 FQNEAQ. The CDR3 runs to 14 residues. Trimming at V came to 8 bases and at J to 0 bases, leaving 6 bases not matched to a gene. The CDR3 loop is CASATGTSSYEQYF. The CDR3 DNA is TGTGCCAGCGCCACCGGGACTAGCTCCTACGAGCAGTACTTC.

This chain joins TRBV11-2 and TRBJ2-7; D uncertain. CDR1 and CDR2 from the germline V gene are SGHAT and FQNNGV. The CDR3 contains 12 residues. Trimming took off 5 bases at V and 3 bases at J, with 8 bases between the two ends. The CDR3 coding sequence is TGTGCCAGCAGCCCTTATCTCTACGAGCAGTACTTC. Encoded protein: CASSPYLYEQYF.

The chain couples TRBV19 to TRBJ2-3, with TRBD2 identical over 12 bases. CDR1 and CDR2 (germline): LNHDA, SQIVND (reference sequence). The CDR3 runs to 14 residues. V was clipped by 5 bases and J by 6 bases; unmatched bases: 3. The CDR3 loop reads CASSPTSGGDTQYF. The CDR3 DNA reads TGTGCCAGTAGTCCGACTAGCGGGGGTGATACGCAGTATTTT.

This clone was seen more than once but under ten times. The chain combines TRBV6-5 with TRBJ1-1; D is unresolved. Germline loops: CDR1 MNHEY, CDR2 SVGAGI. V was cut by 4 bases and J by 7 bases, with 10 bases left in between. The CDR3 is 12 residues long. In DNA form, the CDR3 reads TGTGCCAGCAGTTCACGACACGTTGAAGCTTTCTTT. It codes for CASSSRHVEAFF.

The rearrangement uses TRBV15 and TRBJ2-5, with TRBD2 identical over 12 bases. Unmatched junction bases numbered 7, after V lost 4 bases and J lost 4 bases. The CDR3 is 16 amino acids. In germline, CDR1 is LNHNV, CDR2 YYDKDF (reference sequence). The chain's CDR3 is CATSTWTSGVGETQYF. Written as DNA, the CDR3 is TGTGCCACCAGCACCTGGACTAGCGGGGTAGGAGAGACCCAGTACTTC.

This clone was counted between two and nine times. The chain couples TRBV29-1 to TRBJ2-4; 9 nucleotides align to TRBD1. There are 14 residues in the CDR3. Germline-derived CDR1 and CDR2 are SQVTM and ANQGSEA. The V segment lost 6 bases and the J segment 9 bases; nucleotides outside the gene matches: 12. The CDR3 is CSVVGTGRGGIQYF. The CDR3 DNA is TGCAGCGTGGTAGGGACAGGGAGAGGGGGCATTCAGTACTTC.

Written as DNA, the CDR3 is TGTGCCAGCAGTCGACTTGGAGATACGCAGTATTTT. It encodes CASSRLGDTQYF. V gene TRBV27 combines with J gene TRBJ2-3; no definite D call. The germline gives CDR1 MNHEY, CDR2 SMNVEV (reference sequence). The ends were cut back, 5 bases at V and 5 bases at J, with 8 bases in the middle. The CDR3 runs to 12 residues.

The rearrangement uses TRBV20-1 and TRBJ1-1; D is ambiguous. The CDR3 loop spans 11 amino acids. Trimming stripped 3 bases from V and 6 bases from J, with 8 bases between. CDR1 and CDR2 (germline): DFQATT, SNEGSKA (reference sequence). Written as DNA, the CDR3 is TGCAGTGCTAGTGGGGTGGCTGAAGCTTTCTTT. Translated: CSASGVAEAFF.

The chain links TRBV6-4 to TRBJ1-5; tentatively, D is TRBD1 (5 bases). Germline loops: CDR1 MRHNA, CDR2 SNTAGT. The germline V and J ends were trimmed by 6 bases and 2 bases, with 8 bases remaining between them. The CDR3 length is 13 residues. This CDR3 reads CASSSTGNQPQHF. In nucleotides, the CDR3 is TGTGCCAGCAGCTCGACAGGCAATCAGCCCCAGCATTTT.

The chain is built from TRBV6-5 and TRBJ1-5; D is perhaps TRBD1 (5 bases). Germline CDR1 is MNHEY and CDR2 is SVGAGI. This CDR3 comprises 14 residues. Trimming pared 4 bases from V and 4 bases from J, leaving 11 bases between. Here the CDR3 DNA reads TGTGCCAGCAGTTTGGGACTGAGTAATCAGCCCCAGCATTTT. Protein sequence: CASSLGLSNQPQHF.

The chain uses TRBV2 and TRBJ1-2; 9 bases are a match to TRBD1. There are 15 residues in the CDR3. Germline values: CDR1 SNHLY, CDR2 FYNNEI. Losses at the gene ends were 0 bases for V and 5 bases for J; bases not matched to a gene: 4. The CDR3 is CASSEAPGQGYGYTF. As DNA, the CDR3 is TGTGCCAGCAGTGAAGCACCGGGACAGGGATATGGCTACACCTTC.

The rearrangement joins TRBV18 to TRBJ1-2; D is perhaps TRBD1 (5 bases). The CDR3 contains 13 residues. CDR1 is KGHSH and CDR2 is LQKENI in the germline V gene. The ends were cut back, 2 bases at V and 1 base at J, with 5 bases in the middle. CDR3 protein: CASSPGGNYGYTF. As DNA, the CDR3 is TGTGCCAGCTCACCAGGGGGTAACTATGGCTACACCTTC.

The chain employs TRBV19 and TRBJ1-2; D gene ambiguous. CDR3 size: 14 residues. V was cut by 6 bases and J by 1 base, with 12 bases left in between. Germline-derived CDR1 and CDR2 are LNHDA and SQIVND (reference sequence). CDR3 loop: CASSIDTFNYGYTF. In nucleotides, the CDR3 is TGTGCCAGTAGCATCGACACTTTTAACTATGGCTACACCTTC. Drawing the rest from reference TRBV19 and TRBJ1-2, the complete variable domain is DGGITQSPKYLFRKEGQNVTLSCEQNLNHDAMYWYRQDPGQGLRLIYYSQIVNDFQKGDIAEGYSVSREKKESFPLTVTSAQKNPTAFYLCASSIDTFNYGYTFGSGTRLTVV.

The rearrangement uses TRBV9 and TRBJ2-2; 13 bases align to TRBD2. J was trimmed by 9 bases and V by 1 base; bases with no gene match: 6. This CDR3 is built from 16 residues. CDR1 is SGDLS, CDR2 YYNGEE, per germline. In DNA form, the CDR3 reads TGTGCCAGCAGCGTATCTGGGACTAGCGGGGTCCGGGAGCTGTTTTTT. Residues: CASSVSGTSGVRELFF.

The rearrangement joins TRBV12-5 to TRBJ1-1; D is unclear. The CDR3 runs to 12 residues. CDR1 is LGHNT, CDR2 FRNRAP, per germline. Trimming shortened V by 6 bases and J by 5 bases, and 10 bases separated the two germline ends. The chain's CDR3 is CASGRWSTEAFF. Written as DNA, the CDR3 is TGTGCTAGTGGAAGATGGTCTACTGAAGCTTTCTTT.

The CDR3 reads CAISSLAGATDTQYF. CDR3 coding DNA: TGTGCCATCAGTTCCCTAGCGGGCGCCACAGATACGCAGTATTTT. The chain links TRBV10-3 to TRBJ2-3; 8 nucleotides align to TRBD2. The length of the CDR3 is 15 residues. The germline V gene encodes CDR1 ENHRY and CDR2 SYGVKD. The junction had 6 bases not matched to a gene; V was cut back by 5 bases and J by 2 bases.

The V call is TRBV27, the J call TRBJ2-3; 12 positions match TRBD2. The CDR3 totals 17 residues. Germline V gene data show CDR1 as MNHEY and CDR2 as SMNVEV (reference sequence). V gave up 8 bases and J gave up 3 bases; unmatched junction bases: 12. CDR3 amino acids: CASSGLAGGPATDTQYF. CDR3 nucleotide sequence: TGTGCCAGCTCGGGGCTAGCGGGGGGGCCTGCTACAGATACGCAGTATTTT.

This clone has only one observation. The chain recombines TRBV6-5 with TRBJ1-2; tentatively, D is TRBD1 (6 bases). The V and J ends lost 6 bases and 7 bases respectively, with 12 bases between them. CDR1 and CDR2 (germline): MNHEY, SVGAGI. The CDR3 length is 12 residues. CDR3 sequence (DNA): TGTGCCAGCAGCCCCCTAGGGGGTGGCTACACCTTC. Its translation: CASSPLGGGYTF.

The V call is TRBV7-9, the J call TRBJ1-6, with D possibly matching TRBD1 (6 bases). The length of the CDR3 is 15 residues. Trimming took off 6 bases at V and 8 bases at J, with 17 bases between the two ends. CDR1 SEHNR and CDR2 FQNEAQ come from the germline V gene (reference sequence). Here the CDR3 reads CASSSITGLDSPLHF. The CDR3 DNA follows: TGTGCCAGCAGTTCGATTACAGGGTTAGATTCACCCCTCCACTTT.

V usage is TRBV5-5 and J usage is TRBJ1-2; D remains ambiguous. CDR3 length: 11 residues. Trimming took off 2 bases at V and 5 bases at J, with 4 bases between the two ends. Per the germline V gene, CDR1 is SGHKS and CDR2 is YYEKEE (reference sequence). The DNA of the CDR3 is TGTGCCAGCAGCTTAAATTATGGCTACACCTTC. Encoded protein: CASSLNYGYTF.

This chain connects TRBV5-1 to TRBJ1-1, with D uncertain. V gave up 0 bases and J gave up 4 bases, with 7 bases separating them. The CDR3 covers 13 residues. Germline CDR1 reads SGHRS; CDR2 reads YFSETQ. CDR3 in DNA: TGCGCCAGCAGCTTGGAGGAGGGCACTGAAGCTTTCTTT. It codes for CASSLEEGTEAFF.

This chain joins TRBV6-4 and TRBJ1-1; 9 nucleotides line up with TRBD1. The J segment lost 8 bases and the V segment lost 5 bases, leaving 3 bases of the junction unmatched. The V gene's germline CDR1 is MRHNA and CDR2 SNTAGT. CDR3 length: 12 amino acids. CDR3 loop: CASSSGTGEAFF. The DNA of the CDR3 is TGTGCCAGCAGTTCCGGGACAGGGGAAGCTTTCTTT.

This rearrangement joins TRBV18 to TRBJ2-7; D may match TRBD1 or TRBD2 (5 bases each). This CDR3 spans 16 amino acids. Germline CDR1 is KGHSH and CDR2 is LQKENI. The V and J ends lost 3 bases and 2 bases respectively, with 17 bases between them. CDR3 in DNA: TGTGCCAGCTCACCTCATGGATTGGGGGTCCCCTACGAGCAGTACTTC. It translates to CASSPHGLGVPYEQYF.

V usage is TRBV5-1 and J usage is TRBJ1-6; D might be TRBD1 (6 bases). The CDR3 runs 15 residues. V was shortened by 3 bases and J by 7 bases, with 14 bases between the two germline ends. Germline V gives CDR1 SGHRS, CDR2 YFSETQ. Written as DNA, the CDR3 is TGCGCCAGCAGCTCGGAGGGGGGCGGGAATTCACCCCTCCACTTT. Translated: CASSSEGGGNSPLHF.

The rearrangement links TRBV11-2 to TRBJ2-2; D is uncertain. The V end lost 2 bases, the J end lost 4 bases, and 11 bases lay between the germline ends. This CDR3 is 15 amino acids long. Germline CDR1 SGHAT, CDR2 FQNNGV. CDR3 sequence reads: CASSLRASITGELFF. The CDR3 DNA is TGTGCCAGCAGCTTAAGAGCTAGTATCACCGGGGAGCTGTTTTTT.

V and J are TRBV30 and TRBJ2-6, with 8 bases fitting TRBD1. The V gene end was trimmed by 1 base and the J gene end by 1 base; junction bases not matched to a gene: 18. In germline, CDR1 is GTSNPN, CDR2 SVGIG (reference sequence). The CDR3 spans 21 residues. CDR3 protein: CAWSGLWLRGQGASGANVLTF. CDR3 DNA sequence: TGTGCCTGGAGTGGCCTATGGTTGCGGGGCCAGGGGGCATCTGGGGCCAACGTCCTGACTTTC.

The genes are TRBV2 and TRBJ1-1, with TRBD1 matching over 7 bases. The CDR3 is 15 amino acids. Germline V lookup: CDR1 SNHLY, CDR2 FYNNEI. The J segment lost 0 bases and the V segment lost 6 bases, leaving 7 bases of the junction unmatched. This CDR3 reads CASRGDRLMNTEAFF. The DNA for the CDR3 is TGTGCCAGCAGGGGGGACAGACTAATGAACACTGAAGCTTTCTTT.

The rearrangement links TRBV19 to TRBJ2-3; TRBD2 agrees at 15 bases. V lost 5 bases, J lost 4 bases, and 10 bases stayed unmatched. Germline V gene data show CDR1 as LNHDA and CDR2 as SQIVND (reference sequence). The CDR3 is made up of 18 amino acids. The CDR3: CASSVTRTSGRAADTQYF. CDR3 sequence (DNA): TGTGCCAGTAGTGTGACCCGGACTAGCGGGAGGGCCGCAGATACGCAGTATTTT.

V is TRBV6-1 and J is TRBJ2-1; no clear D. The V and J ends lost 4 bases and 0 bases respectively, with 4 bases between them. This CDR3 has 13 amino acids. The germline CDR1 and CDR2 sequences are MNHNS and SASEGT. This CDR3 is CASSASSYNEQFF. The CDR3 DNA sequence: TGTGCCAGCAGTGCCAGCTCCTACAATGAGCAGTTCTTC.